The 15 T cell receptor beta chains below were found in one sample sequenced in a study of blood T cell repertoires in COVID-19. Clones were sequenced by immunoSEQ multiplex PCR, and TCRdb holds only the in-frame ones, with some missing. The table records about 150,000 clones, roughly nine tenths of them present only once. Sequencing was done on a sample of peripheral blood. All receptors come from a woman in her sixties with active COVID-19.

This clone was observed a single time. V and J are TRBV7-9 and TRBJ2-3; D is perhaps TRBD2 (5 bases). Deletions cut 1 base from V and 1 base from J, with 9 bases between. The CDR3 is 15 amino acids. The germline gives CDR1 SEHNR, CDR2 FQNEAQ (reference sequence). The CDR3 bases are TGTGCCAGCAGCTTAGTGGGGAGTGGCACAGATACGCAGTATTTT. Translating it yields CASSLVGSGTDTQYF.

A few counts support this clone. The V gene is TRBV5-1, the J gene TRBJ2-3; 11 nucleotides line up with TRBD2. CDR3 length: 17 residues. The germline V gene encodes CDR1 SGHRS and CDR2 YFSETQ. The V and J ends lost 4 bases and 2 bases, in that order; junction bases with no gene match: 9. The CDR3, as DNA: TGCGCCAGCAGCCCCCGGTTAGCGGGAGGGAACACAGATACGCAGTATTTT. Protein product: CASSPRLAGGNTDTQYF.

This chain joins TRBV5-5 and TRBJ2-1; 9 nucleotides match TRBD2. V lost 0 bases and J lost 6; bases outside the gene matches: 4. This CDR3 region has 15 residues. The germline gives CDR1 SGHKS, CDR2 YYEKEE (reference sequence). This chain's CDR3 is CASSLGLAVFNEQFF. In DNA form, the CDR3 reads TGTGCCAGCAGCTTGGGACTAGCGGTTTTCAATGAGCAGTTCTTC.

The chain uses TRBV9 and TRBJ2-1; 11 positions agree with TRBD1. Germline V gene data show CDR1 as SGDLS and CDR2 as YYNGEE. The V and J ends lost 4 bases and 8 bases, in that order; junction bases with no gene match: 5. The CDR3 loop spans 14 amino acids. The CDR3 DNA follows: TGTGCCAGCAGCCGGGACAGGGGGACGGATGAGCAGTTCTTC. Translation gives CASSRDRGTDEQFF.

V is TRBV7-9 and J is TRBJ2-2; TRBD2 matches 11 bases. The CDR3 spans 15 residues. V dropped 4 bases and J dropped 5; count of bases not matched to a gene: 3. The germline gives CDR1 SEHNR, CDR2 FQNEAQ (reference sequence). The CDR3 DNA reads TGTGCCAGCAGCTATCGGACTAGCGGGACCGGGGAGCTGTTTTTT. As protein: CASSYRTSGTGELFF.

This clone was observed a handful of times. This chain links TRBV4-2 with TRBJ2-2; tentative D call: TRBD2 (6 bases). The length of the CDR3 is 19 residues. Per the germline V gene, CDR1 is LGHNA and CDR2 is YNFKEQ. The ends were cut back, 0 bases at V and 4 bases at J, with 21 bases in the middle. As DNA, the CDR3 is TGTGCCAGCAGCCAAGATGGCCTAGCCCCCCTGCGGGGCACCGGGGAGCTGTTTTTT. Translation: CASSQDGLAPLRGTGELFF.

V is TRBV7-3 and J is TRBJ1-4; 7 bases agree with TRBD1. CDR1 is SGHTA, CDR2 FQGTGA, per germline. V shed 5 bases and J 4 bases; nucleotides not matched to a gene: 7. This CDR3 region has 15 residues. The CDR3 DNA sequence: TGTGCCAGCAGCCTGACAGGGAAATATAATGAAAAACTGTTTTTT. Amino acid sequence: CASSLTGKYNEKLFF.

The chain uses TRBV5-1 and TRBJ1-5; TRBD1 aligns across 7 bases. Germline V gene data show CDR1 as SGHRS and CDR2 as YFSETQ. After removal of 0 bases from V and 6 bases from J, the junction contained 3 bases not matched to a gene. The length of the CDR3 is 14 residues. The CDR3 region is CASSLGQGLQPQHF. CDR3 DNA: TGCGCCAGCAGCTTGGGACAGGGTCTTCAGCCCCAGCATTTT.

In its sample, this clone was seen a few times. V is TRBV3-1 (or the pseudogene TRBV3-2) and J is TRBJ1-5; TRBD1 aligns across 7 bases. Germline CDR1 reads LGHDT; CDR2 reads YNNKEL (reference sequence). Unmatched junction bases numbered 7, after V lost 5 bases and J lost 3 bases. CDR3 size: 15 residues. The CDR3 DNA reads TGTGCCAGCAGCGGACGACAGGGACTCAATCAGCCCCAGCATTTT. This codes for CASSGRQGLNQPQHF.

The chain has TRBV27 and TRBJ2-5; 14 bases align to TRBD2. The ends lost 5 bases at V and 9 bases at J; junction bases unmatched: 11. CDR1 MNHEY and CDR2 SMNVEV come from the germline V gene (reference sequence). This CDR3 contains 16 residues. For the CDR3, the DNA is TGTGCCAGCAGTCATGGGACTAGCGGGAGCGGGTTGGCCCAGTACTTC. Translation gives CASSHGTSGSGLAQYF.

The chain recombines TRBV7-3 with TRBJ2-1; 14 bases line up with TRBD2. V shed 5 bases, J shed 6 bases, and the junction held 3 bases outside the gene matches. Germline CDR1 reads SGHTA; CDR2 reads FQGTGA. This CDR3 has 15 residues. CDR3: CASSLGLAGVNEQFF. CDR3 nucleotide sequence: TGTGCCAGCAGCCTGGGACTAGCGGGGGTCAATGAGCAGTTCTTC.

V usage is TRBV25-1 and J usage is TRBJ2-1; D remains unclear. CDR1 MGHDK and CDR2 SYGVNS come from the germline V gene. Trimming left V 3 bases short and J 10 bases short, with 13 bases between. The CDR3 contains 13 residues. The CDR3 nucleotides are TGTGCCAGCAGTGATGTTGGTTGGGCAGAGCAGTTCTTC. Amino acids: CASSDVGWAEQFF.

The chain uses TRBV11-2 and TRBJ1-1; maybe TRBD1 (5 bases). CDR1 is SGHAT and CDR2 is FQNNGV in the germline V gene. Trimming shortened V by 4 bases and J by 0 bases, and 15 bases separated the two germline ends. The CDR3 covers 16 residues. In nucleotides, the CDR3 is TGTGCCAGCAGCTCTGGCACGTGGGGCATGAACACTGAAGCTTTCTTT. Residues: CASSSGTWGMNTEAFF.

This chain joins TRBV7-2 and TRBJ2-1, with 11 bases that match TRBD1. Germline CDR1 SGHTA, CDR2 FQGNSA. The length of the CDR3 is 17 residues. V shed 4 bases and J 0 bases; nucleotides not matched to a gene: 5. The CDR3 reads CASSYGTGGSSYNEQFF. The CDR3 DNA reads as TGTGCCAGCAGCTATGGGACAGGGGGAAGCTCCTACAATGAGCAGTTCTTC.

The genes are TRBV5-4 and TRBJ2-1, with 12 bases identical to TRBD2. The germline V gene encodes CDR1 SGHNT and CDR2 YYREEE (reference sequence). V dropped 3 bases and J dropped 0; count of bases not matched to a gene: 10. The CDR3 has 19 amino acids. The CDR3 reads CASSSRGTSGYSSYNEQFF. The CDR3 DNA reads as TGTGCCAGCAGCTCCAGGGGGACTAGCGGGTATAGCTCCTACAATGAGCAGTTCTTC.